Listed below are T cell receptor beta chains from one sample, sequenced in a study of T-cell memory formation after mild COVID-19. TCRdb independently ran MiXCR on the 5' RACE reads; one entry per CDR3 protein. The table shows 250,000 to 350,000 distinct CDR3 sequences, with 15% occurring only once. Source material: PBMCs or a T cell subset sorted from them (not recorded which). These receptors came from a man between 18 and 29 years old who had mild COVID-19 (a few samples of this study predate the infection). Cell type and time point are not known. The CDR3 runs from the conserved cysteine through the conserved F or W. D genes are given only for firm matches. Only some rows state a clone size, as once, few, many or a class for expanded clones.

DNA	CDR3	length	J	V	D	size
TGTGCCAACGGGGCAGGTATAGGCAATGAGCAGTTCTTC	CANGAGIGNEQFF	13	TRBJ2-1	TRBV6-6	NA	few
TGTGCTAGTGGGGAGGGGACAGGAGTTTGGAACACTGAAGCTTTCTTT	CASGEGTGVWNTEAFF	16	TRBJ1-1	TRBV12-5	TRBD1	NA
TGTGCCAGCAGCAAAGGGCACAATCAGCCCCAGCATTTT	CASSKGHNQPQHF	13	TRBJ1-5	TRBV7-2	NA	few
TGTGCCAGTAGTCCTACCTATAGCGGGGGGGCCAATGAGCAGTTCTTC	CASSPTYSGGANEQFF	16	TRBJ2-1	TRBV19	TRBD2	few
TGCGCCAGCAGCTTTGGGGACAGGGACCATGAAAAACTGTTTTTT	CASSFGDRDHEKLFF	15	TRBJ1-4	TRBV5-1	TRBD1	NA
TGTGCCAGCACCTTAGGAGTCCGACAGGGGTTTGAGACCCAGTACTTC	CASTLGVRQGFETQYF	16	TRBJ2-5	TRBV7-6	TRBD1	NA
TGCAGTGCTACCGGGAGGGCTAGCGGGCCCGGCTCCTACAATGAGCAGTTCTTC	CSATGRASGPGSYNEQFF	18	TRBJ2-1	TRBV20-1	TRBD2	many
TGTGCCAGCAGCTTAGAGGTGGCAGAGGTCAATTCCGGGGAGCTGTTTTTT	CASSLEVAEVNSGELFF	17	TRBJ2-2	TRBV7-2	NA	NA
TGTGCCAGCAGCCAAGGGCAGGGGTTGGCCAAAAACATTCAGTACTTC	CASSQGQGLAKNIQYF	16	TRBJ2-4	TRBV3-1	NA	NA
TGTGCCAGCAAAGCTAGGGAGGGTTCCTCTCATGAGCAGTTCTTC	CASKAREGSSHEQFF	15	TRBJ2-1	TRBV6-4	TRBD2	few
TGTGCCAGCAGCCTCCGTGGGACAGCCAAAGAAAAGTTCTTC	CASSLRGTAKEKFF	14	TRBJ2-1	TRBV3-1	TRBD1	few
TGTGCCAGCAGCTCGACAGGGGCTAACTATGGCTACACCTTC	CASSSTGANYGYTF	14	TRBJ1-2	TRBV5-5	TRBD1	many
TGTGCCAGTAGTCACCCCTGGGACAGGAGAACCTATGGCTACACCTTC	CASSHPWDRRTYGYTF	16	TRBJ1-2	TRBV19	TRBD1	few
TGTGCCACCAGTGACTTCGACAGTTACACGAACACCGGGGAGCTGTTTTTT	CATSDFDSYTNTGELFF	17	TRBJ2-2	TRBV24-1	NA	NA
TGTGCCAGCAGCTTGGGGATTCTCTCCTACGAGCAGTACTTC	CASSLGILSYEQYF	14	TRBJ2-7	TRBV5-5	NA	once
TGCGCCAGCAGCCAAGATGGGCGTCTGAACACTGAAGCTTTCTTT	CASSQDGRLNTEAFF	15	TRBJ1-1	TRBV4-3	NA	NA
TGCGCCAGCAGCTTGGGGACTAGCGAGAACACCGGGGAGCTGTTTTTT	CASSLGTSENTGELFF	16	TRBJ2-2	TRBV5-1	TRBD2	NA
TGCGCCAGCAGCTTGCTGGGGAACTACGAGCAGTACTTC	CASSLLGNYEQYF	13	TRBJ2-7	TRBV5-1	NA	NA
TGTGCCACCGGGAGGACAGTGGGGATGAACACTGAAGCTTTCTTT	CATGRTVGMNTEAFF	15	TRBJ1-1	TRBV15	NA	few
TGTGCCAGCAGCCCAGGCTTGGGGCTCTATGGCTACACCTTC	CASSPGLGLYGYTF	14	TRBJ1-2	TRBV7-2	NA	medium-sized
TGCGCCAGCAGCCTACTTGCGGGGGGCCGAACCTACGAGCAGTACTTC	CASSLLAGGRTYEQYF	16	TRBJ2-7	TRBV4-3	TRBD2	NA
TGTGCCAGCAGCTTAGGAGCGGTGGGGCAAGAGACCCAGTACTTC	CASSLGAVGQETQYF	15	TRBJ2-5	TRBV7-9	NA	few
TGTGCCAGCAGGCCTGGGTTCAGCTCCTACAATGAGCAGTTCTTC	CASRPGFSSYNEQFF	15	TRBJ2-1	TRBV12-3/TRBV12-4	NA	NA
TGTGCCAGCAGCTTGACAGGGGGGTACCAAGAGACCCAGTACTTC	CASSLTGGYQETQYF	15	TRBJ2-5	TRBV7-9	TRBD1	NA
TGTGCCAGCAGCTCCCCCGGGACTAGCGACGAAAACATTCAGTACTTC	CASSSPGTSDENIQYF	16	TRBJ2-4	TRBV7-9	TRBD2	NA
TGCGCCAGCACTCCCGTGACGGTACAAGAGACCCAGTACTTC	CASTPVTVQETQYF	14	TRBJ2-5	TRBV5-1	NA	many
TGTGCCAGCAGTTACGGGGTAAGCAATCAGCCCCAGCATTTT	CASSYGVSNQPQHF	14	TRBJ1-5	TRBV6-5	NA	few
TGTGCCAGCAGCTTAGCCGGGGGCCAGCCTGGCTACACCTTC	CASSLAGGQPGYTF	14	TRBJ1-2	TRBV7-9	NA	many